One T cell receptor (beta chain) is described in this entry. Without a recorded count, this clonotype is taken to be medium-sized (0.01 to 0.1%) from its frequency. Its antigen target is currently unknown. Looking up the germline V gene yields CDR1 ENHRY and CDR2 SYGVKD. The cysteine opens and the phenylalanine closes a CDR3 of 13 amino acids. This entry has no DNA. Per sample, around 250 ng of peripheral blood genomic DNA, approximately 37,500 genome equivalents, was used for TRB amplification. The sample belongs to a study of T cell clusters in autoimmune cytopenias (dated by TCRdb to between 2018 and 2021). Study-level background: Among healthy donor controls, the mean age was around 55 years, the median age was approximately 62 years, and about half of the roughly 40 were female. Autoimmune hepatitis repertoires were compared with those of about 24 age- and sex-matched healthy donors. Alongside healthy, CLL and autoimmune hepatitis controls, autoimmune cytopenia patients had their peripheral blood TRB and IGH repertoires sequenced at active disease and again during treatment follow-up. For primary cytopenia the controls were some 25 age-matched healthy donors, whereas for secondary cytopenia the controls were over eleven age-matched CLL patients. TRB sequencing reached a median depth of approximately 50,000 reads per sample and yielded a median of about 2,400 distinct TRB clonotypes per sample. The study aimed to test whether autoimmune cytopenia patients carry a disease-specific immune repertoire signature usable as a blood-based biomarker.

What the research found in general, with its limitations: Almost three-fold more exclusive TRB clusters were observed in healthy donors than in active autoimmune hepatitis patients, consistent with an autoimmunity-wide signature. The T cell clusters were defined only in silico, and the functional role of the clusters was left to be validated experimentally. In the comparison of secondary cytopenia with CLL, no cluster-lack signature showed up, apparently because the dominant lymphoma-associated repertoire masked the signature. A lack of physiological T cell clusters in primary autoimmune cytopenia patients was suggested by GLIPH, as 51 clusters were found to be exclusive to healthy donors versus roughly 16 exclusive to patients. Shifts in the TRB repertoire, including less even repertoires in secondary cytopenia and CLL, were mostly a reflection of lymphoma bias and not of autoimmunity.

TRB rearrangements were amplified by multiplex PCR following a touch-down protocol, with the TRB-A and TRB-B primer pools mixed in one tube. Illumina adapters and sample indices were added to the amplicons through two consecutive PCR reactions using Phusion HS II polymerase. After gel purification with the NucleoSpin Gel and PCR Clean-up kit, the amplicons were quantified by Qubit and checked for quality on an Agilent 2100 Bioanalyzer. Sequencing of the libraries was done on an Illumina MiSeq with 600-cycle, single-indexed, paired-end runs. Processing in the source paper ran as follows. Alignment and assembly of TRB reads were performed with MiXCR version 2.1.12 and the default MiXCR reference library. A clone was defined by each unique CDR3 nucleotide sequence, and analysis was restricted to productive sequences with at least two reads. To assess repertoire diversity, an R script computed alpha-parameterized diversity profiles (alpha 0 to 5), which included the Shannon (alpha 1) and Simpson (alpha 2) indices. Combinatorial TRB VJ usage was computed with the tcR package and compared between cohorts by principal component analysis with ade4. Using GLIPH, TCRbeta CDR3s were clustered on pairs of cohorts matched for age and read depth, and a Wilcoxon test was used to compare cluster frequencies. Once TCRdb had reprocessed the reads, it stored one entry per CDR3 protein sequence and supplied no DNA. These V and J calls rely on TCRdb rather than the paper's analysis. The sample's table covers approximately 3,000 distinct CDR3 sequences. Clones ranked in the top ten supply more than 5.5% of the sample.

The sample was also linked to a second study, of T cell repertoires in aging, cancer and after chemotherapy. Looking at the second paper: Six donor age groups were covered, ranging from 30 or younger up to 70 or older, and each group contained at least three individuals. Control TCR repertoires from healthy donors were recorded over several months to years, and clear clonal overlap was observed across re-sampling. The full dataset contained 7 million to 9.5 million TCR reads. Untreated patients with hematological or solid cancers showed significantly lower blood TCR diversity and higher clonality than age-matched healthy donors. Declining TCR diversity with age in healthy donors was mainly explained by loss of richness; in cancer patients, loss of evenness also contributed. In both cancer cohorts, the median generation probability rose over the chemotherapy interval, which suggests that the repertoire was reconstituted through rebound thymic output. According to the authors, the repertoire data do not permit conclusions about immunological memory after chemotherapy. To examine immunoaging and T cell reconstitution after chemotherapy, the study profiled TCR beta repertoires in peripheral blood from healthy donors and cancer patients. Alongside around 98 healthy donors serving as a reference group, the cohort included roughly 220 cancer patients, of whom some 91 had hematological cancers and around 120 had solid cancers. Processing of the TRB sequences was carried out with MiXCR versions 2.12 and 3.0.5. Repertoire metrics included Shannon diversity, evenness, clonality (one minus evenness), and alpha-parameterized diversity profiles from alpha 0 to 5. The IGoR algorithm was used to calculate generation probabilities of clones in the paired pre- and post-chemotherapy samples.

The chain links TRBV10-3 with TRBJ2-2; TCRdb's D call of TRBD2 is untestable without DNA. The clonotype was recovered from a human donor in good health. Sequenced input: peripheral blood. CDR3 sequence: CAIARESPGELFF.